This section outlines one T cell receptor beta chain sequence together with its context. The specificity of this receptor is unknown. No quality values exist for individual bases; no much larger clone is one base distant. The sample has other DNA sequences that encode this CDR3 too. CDR1 and CDR2, per the germline V gene, are SGHTA and FQGTGA. V gives up 3 bases and J gives up 5 bases, and the segment between their germline ends measures 10 bases. The CDR3 spans 13 residues, from the cysteine through the phenylalanine. The CDR3 DNA has 39 bases and is translated from base 1. TCRbeta CDR3 regions were amplified from genomic DNA by means of the immunoSEQ Assay, a bias-controlled multiplex PCR. From the authors' description of their analysis: Within the assay, amplification of reference gene primers was used to estimate how many nucleated cells each sample contained. To quantify the absolute abundance of each unique TCRbeta CDR3 rearrangement, sequence reads were collapsed and filtered. For each sample, productive Simpson clonality was calculated by taking the square root of Simpson's diversity index across productive rearrangements. TCRdb re-hosts the immuneACCESS table, in-frame sequences only. Its copies lack some clones; in the studies checked, an unresolved V gene accounts for under half of them, and the cause for the rest is not known. The V and J calls and clone size were taken over from that table, and D and trimming were inferred from the DNA. This sample is represented by about 140,000 clones; more than 80% of them were singletons. Of the sample, over 7.5% falls within the top ten clones.

These data come from a study of blood T cell repertoires in COVID-19 (dated by TCRdb to about 2020). Turning to the overall study: Collaborator samples came from the United States, Italy and Spain and covered acute and convalescent phases of COVID-19. The dataset comprised deeply sampled blood TCRbeta repertoires from subjects exposed to, actively infected with, or recovered from COVID-19. The sample metadata nearly always contained a de-identified subject ID, COVID-19 status, age in years and sex. The prospective study material was composed of cDNA or gDNA derived from T cells, B-cell-depleted T cells, or PBMCs. The samples were drawn from two sources: the first 160 participants of the ongoing ImmuneRACE study, and 1,000 to 1,500 subjects contributed by 6 global collaborators. Where HLA class I and class II types were available, the types were taken from metadata supplied by the sample provider, not from assay-based typing. A freely available public database, intended as a resource for researchers studying the immune response to SARS-CoV-2, is where the repertoires were released.

The research as a whole found: How much clinical and demographic metadata was included differed by source and by participant, and the metadata was provided uncurated.

Whole blood was collected in K2EDTA tubes by collaborating institutions according to the institutions' own protocols. Collaborator samples were shipped for TCRbeta analysis as frozen whole blood, isolated PBMCs, or DNA extracted from either sample type. This receptor chain uses TRBV7-3 and TRBJ2-5; the D segment could be TRBD1, given 6 matching bases. The clonotype originates from an elderly woman in a cohort sampled during active or convalescent COVID-19. Input material: peripheral blood. The DNA is TGTGCCAGCAGCTTGGGGCAGGGGGAGACCCAGTACTTC. Its amino acids are CASSLGQGETQYF.